By frequency in the sample, the clone carrying this T cell receptor (beta chain) is medium-sized. Its antigen is unidentified. These data belong to a study of cytomegalovirus exposure and HLA in healthy donors. Study-wide background: Earlier, 100 million to 130 million unique TCR beta sequences were recovered from about 200 million T cells by an analysis. The study placed approximately 81% of its 398 genotyped donors in the Caucasian-associated ancestry cluster.

Primers: 60 Vbeta forward and 13 Jbeta reverse. The table came from immunoSEQ multiplex PCR; TCRdb's copy has only in-frame clones and leaves some out. The sample has some 100,000 clones, 75% to 80% seen once; the top ten hold around 4.3%. Findings and caveats of the study: HLA-A and HLA-B allele assignments for most subjects were reportedly predicted accurately using TCR beta sequences.

The CDR3 spans 14 residues. Germline CDR1 MDHEN, CDR2 SYDVKM. V was pared by 4 bases and J by 0 bases, with 7 bases between. These donors, healthy bone marrow donors, were studied. The specimen was PBMCs. The clonotype originates from a woman aged 40 to 50 in good health and CMV-seropositive. The chain combines TRBV28 with TRBJ1-5; D remains unclear. The CDR3 DNA reads TGTGCCAGCAGTTCCCCGTATAGCAATCAGCCCCAGCATTTT. Protein product: CASSSPYSNQPQHF. The full variable domain, in which reference TRBV28 and TRBJ1-5 provide the parts outside the CDR3, is DVKVTQSSRYLVKRTGEKVFLECVQDMDHENMFWYRQDPGLGLRLIYFSYDVKMKEKGDIPEGYSVSREKKERFSLILESASTNQTSMYLCASSSPYSNQPQHFGDGTRLSIL.